One sample yielded the 22 T cell receptor beta chains listed below, sequenced in a study of STAT3 mutations in large granular lymphocyte leukemia. Findings and caveats of the study: Every T-cell large granular lymphocyte leukemia patient had at least one immunodominant TCR beta clonotype.

Sequenced by immunoSEQ multiplex PCR; TCRdb stores in-frame clones only, minus some. The sample has about 15,000 clones, about nine tenths seen once. Their target antigens are unknown. Sequenced: peripheral blood mononuclear cells. The origin of the receptors is a man aged 35 to 55 with T-cell large granular lymphocyte leukemia. Some clones in this sample may be carry-over from other donors' samples.

The chain uses TRBV27 and TRBJ2-7; TRBD1 aligns across 9 bases. The CDR3 sequence is 14 residues long. Germline V gene sequence: CDR1 MNHEY, CDR2 SMNVEV (reference sequence). The V segment lost 6 bases and the J segment 1 base; nucleotides outside the gene matches: 4. For the CDR3, the DNA is TGTGCCAGCAGCGACAGGGGGTTTTCCTACGAGCAGTACTTC. It yields the protein CASSDRGFSYEQYF.

The chain carries TRBV6-1 and TRBJ2-5, with 7 positions matching TRBD1. Germline loops: CDR1 MNHNS, CDR2 SASEGT. The CDR3 contains 13 residues. V shed 11 bases, J shed 0 bases, and the junction held 6 bases outside the gene matches. CDR3 residues: CAVTGTDQETQYF. The CDR3 DNA reads as TGTGCCGTGACAGGGACCGACCAAGAGACCCAGTACTTC.

The sample holds one count of this clone. This sequence joins TRBV28 and TRBJ1-3, with a weak D call TRBD1 (5 bases). This CDR3 is built from 13 residues. V was trimmed by 6 bases and J by 2 bases, leaving 8 bases between them. Germline CDR1 reads MDHEN; CDR2 reads SYDVKM. Here the CDR3 DNA reads TGTGCCAGCAGGGGGGGTCCTGGAAACACCATATATTTT. Its protein is CASRGGPGNTIYF.

The gene calls are TRBV12-5 and TRBJ2-1, with TRBD2 matching over 16 bases. The CDR3 extends over 20 amino acids. Unmatched junction bases numbered 14, after V lost 1 base and J lost 8 bases. Germline V CDR1 and CDR2: LGHNT, FRNRAP. The CDR3 DNA reads as TGTGCTAGTGGTTTGGCACTCCCCGGGACTAGCGGGGGGGCTCCAGATGAGCAGTTCTTC. It yields the protein CASGLALPGTSGGAPDEQFF.

The chain joins TRBV6-1 to TRBJ2-7; D may be TRBD1 or TRBD2 (5 bases each). CDR3 length: 14 residues. CDR1 and CDR2 from the germline V gene are MNHNS and SASEGT. Trimming removed 6 bases from V and 4 bases from J, with 16 bases in between. CDR3 coding DNA: TGTGCCAGCAGATCTGGACGGGGCGGGTACGAGCAGTACTTC. Translated, it gives CASRSGRGGYEQYF.

The chain carries TRBV29-1 and TRBJ2-5, with TRBD1 identical over 7 bases. CDR3 length: 14 amino acids. Trimming at V came to 3 bases and at J to 5 bases, leaving 9 bases not matched to a gene. Germline CDR1 is SQVTM and CDR2 is ANQGSEA. The CDR3 here is CSVDLRQGGETQYF. CDR3 DNA sequence: TGCAGCGTTGACCTACGACAGGGTGGGGAGACCCAGTACTTC.

Sample share makes this clone hyperexpanded (1% or more). This chain joins TRBV10-1 and TRBJ2-7, with D hard to call. Trimming shortened V by 0 bases and J by 2 bases, and 11 bases separated the two germline ends. Germline lookup yields CDR1 WNHNN and CDR2 SYGVQD (reference sequence). CDR3 length: 15 amino acids. CDR3 loop: CASSESGSGAYEQYF. CDR3 sequence (DNA): TGCGCCAGCAGTGAGTCGGGTTCCGGAGCCTACGAGCAGTACTTC.

This clone was recorded once. V gene TRBV28 combines with J gene TRBJ1-6; TRBD1 agrees at 7 bases. V was pared by 4 bases and J by 14 bases, with 5 bases of the junction left unmatched. Germline lookup yields CDR1 MDHEN and CDR2 SYDVKM. The CDR3 runs 12 residues. The CDR3 DNA is TGTGCCAGCAGTTGGGGACAGCTGACCCTCCACTTT. This encodes CASSWGQLTLHF.

CDR3 residues: CASSAPGTSGANTGELFF. As DNA, the CDR3 is TGTGCCAGCAGCGCACCCGGGACTAGCGGGGCGAACACCGGGGAGCTGTTTTTT. The chain has TRBV9 and TRBJ2-2, with TRBD2 identical over 13 bases. Germline V gene data show CDR1 as SGDLS and CDR2 as YYNGEE. CDR3 length equals 18 residues. Unmatched junction bases numbered 5, after V lost 3 bases and J lost 0 bases.

The gene calls are TRBV5-5 and TRBJ2-5; the D gene is possibly TRBD1 (6 bases). Between the trimmed V and J ends, which lost 1 base and 2 bases, there was a span of 12 bases. Germline V gene lookup returns CDR1 SGHKS and CDR2 YYEKEE (reference sequence). The CDR3 consists of 15 residues. The CDR3 is CASSLYGGLQETQYF. The DNA of the CDR3 is TGTGCCAGCAGCTTGTATGGGGGCCTACAAGAGACCCAGTACTTC.

This chain connects TRBV19 to TRBJ2-7, with a weak D call TRBD1 (5 bases). This CDR3 region has 13 residues. V gave up 5 bases and J gave up 6 bases, with 14 bases separating them. Germline V gives CDR1 LNHDA, CDR2 SQIVND (reference sequence). The DNA for the CDR3 is TGTGCCAGTAGTGAAGGGGTCACAGGCGAGCAGTACTTC. Protein product: CASSEGVTGEQYF.

V is TRBV5-6 and J is TRBJ2-6; weak D call: TRBD2 (5 bases). This CDR3 is built from 15 residues. Trimming removed 2 bases at V and 2 bases at J, with 8 bases between. Germline values: CDR1 SGHDT, CDR2 YYEEEE. CDR3 in amino acids: CASSFGVPGANVLTF. The CDR3 DNA sequence: TGTGCCAGCAGCTTCGGGGTCCCTGGGGCCAACGTCCTGACTTTC.

The chain recombines TRBV18 with TRBJ1-5; possibly TRBD1 for D (5 bases). Germline CDR1 and CDR2: KGHSH and LQKENI. The CDR3 extends over 14 amino acids. V gave up 3 bases and J gave up 7 bases, with 13 bases separating them. The CDR3 spells CASSPYSGTQPQHF. CDR3 bases: TGTGCCAGCTCACCCTATTCCGGGACGCAGCCCCAGCATTTT. The whole variable domain, remainder taken from reference TRBV18 and TRBJ1-5, is NAGVMQNPRHLVRRRGQEARLRCSPMKGHSHVYWYRQLPEEGLKFMVYLQKENIIDESGMPKERFSAEFPKEGPSILRIQQVVRGDSAAYFCASSPYSGTQPQHFGDGTRLSIL.

V usage is TRBV7-9 and J usage is TRBJ2-2, with 8 nucleotides matching TRBD2. The CDR3 loop spans 17 amino acids. Germline loops: CDR1 SEHNR, CDR2 FQNEAQ (reference sequence). Trimming cost V 7 bases and J 2 bases; bases outside gene matches: 12. CDR3 in amino acids: CASTPGGGASNTGELFF. The CDR3 DNA follows: TGTGCCAGCACCCCGGGAGGGGGGGCAAGTAACACCGGGGAGCTGTTTTTT.

The chain is built from TRBV4-1 and TRBJ1-2; 7 bases line up with TRBD1. Losses at the gene ends were 4 bases for V and 8 bases for J; bases not matched to a gene: 19. Germline CDR1 and CDR2: MGHRA and YSYEKL. This CDR3 has 17 amino acids. The CDR3 DNA reads TGCGCCAGCAGCCTAAAAGTCCCCCAGGGGGAACGACGGGGCTACACCTTC. Translation gives CASSLKVPQGERRGYTF.

The J gene is TRBJ2-1, the V gene TRBV6-6; 7 bases line up with TRBD2. The CDR3 runs 16 residues. CDR1 is MNHNY and CDR2 is SVGAGI in the germline V gene (reference sequence). V gave up 0 bases and J gave up 0 bases; unmatched junction bases: 2. CDR3 nucleotide sequence: TGTGCCAGCAGTTACTCGGGCGGGAGCTCCTACAATGAGCAGTTCTTC. It encodes CASSYSGGSSYNEQFF.

The chain is built from TRBV9 and TRBJ1-2; the D gene is possibly TRBD1 (6 bases). The CDR3 has 14 residues. V shed 5 bases and J shed 4 bases, with 15 bases lying between them. Germline lookup yields CDR1 SGDLS and CDR2 YYNGEE. Here the CDR3 DNA reads TGTGCCAGCAGTGACAACAGGGATACCTATGGCTACACCTTC. Translated, it gives CASSDNRDTYGYTF.

J is TRBJ1-5 and V is TRBV27; the match to TRBD1 covers 8 bases. The V segment lost 6 bases and the J segment 2 bases; nucleotides outside the gene matches: 6. Germline CDR1 MNHEY, CDR2 SMNVEV (reference sequence). The CDR3 loop spans 15 amino acids. CDR3 coding DNA: TGTGCCAGCAGCCTCTCGGACAGGGGCAATCAGCCCCAGCATTTT. Its translation: CASSLSDRGNQPQHF.

V usage is TRBV2 and J usage is TRBJ2-1, with 8 positions matching TRBD2. There are 14 residues in the CDR3. In germline, CDR1 is SNHLY, CDR2 FYNNEI. V lost 7 bases, J lost 7 bases, and 9 bases stayed unmatched. CDR3 in amino acids: CASILRGGQNEQFF. The CDR3 DNA sequence: TGTGCCAGCATCCTTCGGGGGGGCCAGAATGAGCAGTTCTTC.

This chain links TRBV5-6 with TRBJ1-5; D not certain. The CDR3 loop spans 16 amino acids. Germline V gene lookup returns CDR1 SGHDT and CDR2 YYEEEE. V lost 4 bases to trimming and J lost 3 bases, with 17 bases between them. CDR3 region: CASSQWAGSYNQPQHF. DNA of the CDR3: TGTGCCAGCAGCCAATGGGCAGGAAGCTACAATCAGCCCCAGCATTTT.

V gene TRBV6-1 combines with J gene TRBJ1-2, with 12 bases lining up with TRBD1. The germline V gene encodes CDR1 MNHNS and CDR2 SASEGT. With 4 bases clipped from V and 4 bases from J, the junction kept 1 base outside the gene matches. This CDR3 has 14 amino acids. CDR3 residues: CASSAGQGAYGYTF. In DNA form, the CDR3 reads TGTGCCAGCAGTGCGGGACAGGGGGCCTATGGCTACACCTTC.

This sequence joins TRBV5-1 and TRBJ1-2, with D perhaps matching TRBD1 (5 bases). Germline V gene lookup returns CDR1 SGHRS and CDR2 YFSETQ. V was cut by 2 bases and J by 5 bases, with 7 bases left in between. The CDR3 consists of 12 residues. The CDR3, as DNA: TGCGCCAGCAGCTTAGCAGGGTATGGCTACACCTTC. Translating gives CASSLAGYGYTF. Combining the CDR3 with reference TRBV5-1 and TRBJ1-2 gives the whole variable domain KAGVTQTPRYLIKTRGQQVTLSCSPISGHRSVSWYQQTPGQGLQFLFEYFSETQRNKGNFPGRFSGRQFSNSRSEMNVSTLELGDSALYLCASSLAGYGYTFGSGTRLTVV.